This T cell receptor beta chain is from a study of blood T cell repertoires in COVID-19. Study in general: The cDNA or gDNA used as material had been derived from T cells, B-cell-depleted T cells, or PBMCs.

In the original processing: Nucleated cell number was recorded as an estimate derived from reference gene primer amplification. Clones were sequenced by immunoSEQ multiplex PCR, and TCRdb holds only the in-frame ones, with some missing. The V and J calls and the clone size are those of that table, but D and trimming were determined from the DNA. The table shows about 100,000 clones, with about four fifths occurring only once. Sequencing was carried out using peripheral blood. This TCR derives from a woman older than 75 with active or convalescent COVID-19.

The CDR3 DNA reads as TGTGCCAGCAACCAGGGGAACACTGAAGCTTTCTTT. Translation gives CASNQGNTEAFF. The chain has TRBV2 and TRBJ1-1; D might be TRBD1 (5 bases). The CDR3 length is 12 residues. Germline CDR1 SNHLY, CDR2 FYNNEI. V dropped 7 bases and J dropped 1 base, with 7 bases sitting between them.